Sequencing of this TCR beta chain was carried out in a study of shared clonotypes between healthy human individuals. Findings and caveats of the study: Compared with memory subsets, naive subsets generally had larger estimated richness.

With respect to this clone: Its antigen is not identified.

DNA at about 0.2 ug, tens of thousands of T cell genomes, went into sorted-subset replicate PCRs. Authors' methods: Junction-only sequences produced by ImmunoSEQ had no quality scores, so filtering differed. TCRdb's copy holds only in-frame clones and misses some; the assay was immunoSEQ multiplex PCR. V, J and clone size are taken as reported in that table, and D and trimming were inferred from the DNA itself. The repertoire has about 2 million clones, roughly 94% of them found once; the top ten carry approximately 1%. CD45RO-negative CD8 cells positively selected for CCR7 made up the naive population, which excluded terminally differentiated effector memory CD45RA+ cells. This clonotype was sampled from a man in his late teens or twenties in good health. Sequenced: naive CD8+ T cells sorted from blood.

The chain's CDR3 is CASSLLGTYEAFF. CDR3 DNA sequence: TGTGCCAGCAGCCTATTGGGTACATATGAAGCTTTCTTT. V and J are TRBV27 and TRBJ1-1; D remains unclear. CDR3 size: 13 residues. The V gene's germline CDR1 is MNHEY and CDR2 SMNVEV (reference sequence). V lost 6 bases, J lost 7 bases, and 15 bases lay in between.